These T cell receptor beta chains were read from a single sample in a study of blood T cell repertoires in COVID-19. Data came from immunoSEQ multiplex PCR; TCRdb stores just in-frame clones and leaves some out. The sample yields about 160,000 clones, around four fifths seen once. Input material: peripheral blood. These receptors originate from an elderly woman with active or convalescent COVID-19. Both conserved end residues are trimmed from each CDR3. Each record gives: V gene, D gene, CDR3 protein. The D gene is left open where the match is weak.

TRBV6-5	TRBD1	ASRLDRVHEQY
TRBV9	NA	ASSGGQLNTEAF
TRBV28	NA	ASSFAGQKSTDTQY
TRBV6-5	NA	ASIPWGGAGYGYT
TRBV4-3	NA	ASSQGWGVAF
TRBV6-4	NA	ASSANRGANYGYT
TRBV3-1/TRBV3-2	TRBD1	ASSRQGNNSPLH
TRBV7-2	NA	ASSHWGGAGYT
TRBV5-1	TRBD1	ASSRGTGVNYEQY
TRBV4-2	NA	ASSQDLGTGQQPQH
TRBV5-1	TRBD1	ASSPSTGDYGYT
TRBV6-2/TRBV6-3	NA	ASSYSTRRVFLAYEQY
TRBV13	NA	ASSLGRGASGANVLT
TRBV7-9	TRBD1	ASSGTGDYGYT
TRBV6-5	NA	ASRDTGLNTEAF
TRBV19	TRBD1	ATGQGGYEQF
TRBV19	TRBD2	ASSIDLSAAGETQY
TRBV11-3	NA	ASSPGGYEQY
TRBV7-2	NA	ASSLLQLSDTQY
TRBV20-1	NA	SASALRGTYEQY
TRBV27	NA	ASSFEQGGAYEQY
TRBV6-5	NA	ASSPLTARGTEAF
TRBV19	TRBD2	ASTGRLAGGVNTGELF
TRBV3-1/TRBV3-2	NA	ASSHETGDGYT
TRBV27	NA	ASWVLPPGNTEAF
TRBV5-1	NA	ASMGSGTEAF
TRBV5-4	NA	ASSLGQVAYNEQF
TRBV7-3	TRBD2	ASSKKRGSTDTQY
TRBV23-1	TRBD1	ASSQSKDRDRDYEQY
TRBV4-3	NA	ASSPSGRDNSPLH
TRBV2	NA	ASRGDSQETQY